This TCR beta chain was captured in a study of blood T cells in healthy people across ages (dated by TCRdb to between 2014 and 2017). With regard to the full study: Template switching captured roughly one uniquely barcoded TCR beta cDNA molecule per two T cells in model experiments. Using deep sequencing normalized with unique cDNA molecular identifiers, the study measured how TCR beta repertoire diversity changes with age. The donors were split into four age groups: young (average 16 years), middle-aged (roughly 42), aged (roughly 60) and long-lived (approximately 80). To avoid experimental bias, donors of different ages were randomly spread across the sequencing lanes. For two donors (one aged 18 to 29 and one aged 80 or older), the study analyzed two additional independent replicas of 1 million unique cDNA reads from the same blood draw.

Library construction relied on 5' RACE. The sample was run on an Illumina HiSeq 2500. A second about 7 to 11 cycle PCR used a sample-barcoded 5' primer and a J-beta primer mix. Each TCR beta cDNA molecule received a unique molecular identifier from a template-switch 5' adaptor carrying 12 random nucleotides. Each sample yielded at least 3 million CDR3-containing paired-end reads. First-strand cDNA synthesis was performed from all RNA using the Mint cDNA synthesis kit, with priming by a TRBC-specific oligonucleotide. Following uracil-DNA glycosylase treatment, a first 18-cycle PCR with universal primers M1SS and BC2_uni_R was performed on all cDNA. On the study's bioinformatics: For normalization, 1 million high-quality reads, each with a distinct molecular identifier, were randomly selected from each sample. Instead of being binned into consensus sequences, reads with shared molecular identifiers were discarded. MiTCR, run with a Q25 quality threshold and the strictest error-elimination algorithm, handled CDR3 identification, clonotype clustering and error correction. A nonparametric unseen species model using Euler transformation provided a lower-bound estimate of total TCR beta diversity. Starting from the raw public reads, TCRdb applied fastp trimming at Q25, assembled clones with MiXCR and retained in-frame beta chains. Duplicate CDR3 protein sequences are folded into a single record with the most common DNA and genes. Here the V and J calls rest on TCRdb's processing, not on the authors' analysis. The sample includes roughly 1.5 million distinct CDR3 sequences, with roughly 43% observed a single time. The biggest ten clones account for more than 4% of the sample.

Donors were 39 systemically healthy Caucasian individuals from Russia aged roughly 6 to 95 years. Each donor gave about 9.8 milliliters of peripheral blood, drawn into EDTA-treated Vacutainer tubes. Ficoll-Paque density-gradient centrifugation was used to isolate PBMCs, with at least 6.5 million per sample. Total RNA, at least 5 micrograms per sample, was extracted from PBMCs with Trizol reagent. The percentages of naive CD45RAhigh/CD27high T cells were determined by flow cytometry on a PBMC aliquot from every donor. Counted from cysteine to phenylalanine, this CDR3 has 13 amino acids. The CDR3 DNA has 39 bases and is translated from base 1. CDR1 and CDR2 were assigned from the germline V gene (reference sequence) as DFQATT and SNEGSKA. A note on this clonotype: The antigen it binds to is not known. A junction boundary mismatches the germline segment, possibly from a read error.

Overall results and qualifications from the work: The percentage of naive T cells measured by flow cytometry correlated strongly with observed TCR beta diversity. Estimates of total diversity based on one million sequenced T cells were regarded as lower bounds and as underestimates. Compared with the aged group, more naive CD4+ T cells, fewer expanded clones and increased TCR diversity were shown by the long-lived group, suggesting age selection. Because the CMV infection status of the donors was unknown, age-related changes in expanded clonotypes may potentially have been confounded. Bulk unsorted PBMC profiling prevented conclusive comparison of naive and antigen-experienced compartments. Observed TCR beta diversity per million T cells fell roughly linearly with age, and a significant reduction was already apparent by age around 40.

The V gene is TRBV20-1 and the J gene is TRBJ1-5, with the identity of the D gene unclear. The sequenced sample was blood. The TCR comes from a young woman in good health. The nucleotides are TGTAGTGCTAGAGCTGTGGGCAGGCAGCCCCAGCATTTT. This is translated as CSARAVGRQPQHF.